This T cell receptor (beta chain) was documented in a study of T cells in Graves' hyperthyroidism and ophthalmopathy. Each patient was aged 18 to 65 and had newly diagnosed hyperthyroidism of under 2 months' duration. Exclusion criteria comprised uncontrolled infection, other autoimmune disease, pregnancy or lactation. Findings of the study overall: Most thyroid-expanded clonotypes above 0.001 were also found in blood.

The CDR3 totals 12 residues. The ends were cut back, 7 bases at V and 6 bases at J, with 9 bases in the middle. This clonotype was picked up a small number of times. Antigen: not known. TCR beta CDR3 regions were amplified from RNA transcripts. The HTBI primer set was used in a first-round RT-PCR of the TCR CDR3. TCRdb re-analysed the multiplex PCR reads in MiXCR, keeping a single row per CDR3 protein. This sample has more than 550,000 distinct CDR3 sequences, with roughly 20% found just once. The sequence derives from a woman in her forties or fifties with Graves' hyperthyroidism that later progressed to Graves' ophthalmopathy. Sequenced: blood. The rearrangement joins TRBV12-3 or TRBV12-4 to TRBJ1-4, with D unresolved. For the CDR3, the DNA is TGTGCCAGCACCGACCCCGATGAAAAACTGTTTTTT. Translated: CASTDPDEKLFF.